This T cell receptor beta chain was captured by sequencing in a study of beta chain features in type 1 diabetes. This CDR3 is 13 amino acids long. Germline loops: CDR1 SQVTM, CDR2 ANQGSEA. With 4 bases clipped from V and 5 bases from J, the junction kept 2 bases outside the gene matches. This clone was counted between two and nine times. Expressed TCRB transcripts got sequenced, as all isolated RNA was reverse transcribed. Clones were read by immunoSEQ multiplex PCR, and TCRdb kept only the in-frame ones, dropping some. The table lists around 500,000 clones, around 10% of them singletons. This chain links TRBV29-1 with TRBJ1-5, with TRBD1 identical over 10 bases. The TCR comes from a young woman in good health. The sequenced material came from naive CD4+ T cells from blood. CDR3 coding DNA: TGCAGCGTTGCCGGGACAGGGGATCAGCCCCAGCATTTT. It specifies CSVAGTGDQPQHF.